These 30 T cell receptor beta chains were sequenced from one sample in a study of blood T cell repertoires in COVID-19. Clones were read by immunoSEQ multiplex PCR, and TCRdb kept only the in-frame ones, dropping some. The sample records about 170,000 clones, 82% being singletons. The sample consisted of peripheral blood. These receptors were collected from a woman aged 40-49 years with COVID-19, enrolled during active disease.

In this sample, this clone turned up a few times. The chain combines TRBV14 with TRBJ1-4; 10 bases line up with TRBD1. The length of the CDR3 is 15 residues. Looked up from germline, CDR1 is SGHDN and CDR2 is FVKESK. With V trimmed by 5 bases and J by 6 bases, 6 bases remained unmatched. The CDR3 DNA reads TGTGCCAGCAGCGCGGTGACAGGGGGCCATGAAAAACTGTTTTTT. It is translated as CASSAVTGGHEKLFF.

The count of this clone is one. The rearrangement links TRBV9 to TRBJ1-1; TRBD1 is a possible D gene (5 bases). The germline V and J ends were trimmed by 4 bases and 0 bases, with 10 bases remaining between them. The germline gives CDR1 SGDLS, CDR2 YYNGEE. The CDR3 consists of 14 residues. The CDR3 reads CASSSGHLNTEAFF. Here the CDR3 DNA reads TGTGCCAGCAGCTCAGGACACCTGAACACTGAAGCTTTCTTT. Together with reference TRBV9 and TRBJ1-1, the CDR3 gives the full variable domain: DSGVTQTPKHLITATGQRVTLRCSPRSGDLSVYWYQQSLDQGLQFLIQYYNGEERAKGNILERFSAQQFPDLHSELNLSSLELGDSALYFCASSSGHLNTEAFFGQGTRLTVV.

The genes are TRBV3-1 (or the pseudogene TRBV3-2) and TRBJ1-1; D gene ambiguous. The CDR3 covers 14 residues. V was clipped by 4 bases and J by 2 bases, with 11 bases between them. Germline CDR1 and CDR2: LGHDT and YNNKEL (reference sequence). CDR3 nucleotides: TGTGCCAGCAGCCCCATTCCGGGAAACACTGAAGCTTTCTTT. This translates into CASSPIPGNTEAFF.

This clone was recorded only once. V and J are TRBV15 and TRBJ1-2; 8 bases map to TRBD1. CDR3 size: 13 residues. Germline CDR1 reads LNHNV; CDR2 reads YYDKDF (reference sequence). V dropped 1 base and J dropped 8; count of bases not matched to a gene: 3. This CDR3 reads CATSRGQGQGYTF. CDR3 nucleotides: TGTGCCACCAGCAGAGGACAGGGGCAAGGCTACACCTTC.

The chain joins TRBV11-3 to TRBJ2-3; possibly TRBD2 for D (5 bases). Germline CDR1 is SGHNT and CDR2 is YENEEA. V dropped 5 bases and J dropped 0 bases, with 18 bases sitting between them. The CDR3 is 17 residues long. The CDR3 reads CASSGTGRGDSTDTQYF. The CDR3 DNA follows: TGTGCCAGCAGCGGAACGGGCCGGGGAGATAGCACAGATACGCAGTATTTT.

CDR3 residues: CASRLGSMSSPLHF. The CDR3 coding sequence is TGTGCCAGCAGACTCGGGTCGATGAGTTCACCCCTCCACTTT. This chain connects TRBV2 to TRBJ1-6; D gene uncertain. CDR3 length equals 14 residues. The ends were cut back, 6 bases at V and 9 bases at J, with 15 bases in the middle. CDR1 is SNHLY and CDR2 is FYNNEI in the germline V gene.

This rearrangement joins TRBV7-6 to TRBJ2-3, with D tentatively TRBD1 (6 bases). CDR3 length: 15 residues. Germline loops: CDR1 SGHVS, CDR2 FNYEAQ. V was shortened by 1 base and J by 3 bases, with 11 bases between the two germline ends. The CDR3 protein is CASSLVLGGTDTQYF. The CDR3 nucleotides are TGTGCCAGCAGCTTAGTTCTAGGGGGTACAGATACGCAGTATTTT. The full variable domain, rest sourced from reference TRBV7-6 and TRBJ2-3, is GAGVSQSPRYKVTKRGQDVALRCDPISGHVSLYWYRQALGQGPEFLTYFNYEAQQDKSGLPNDRFSAERPEGSISTLTIQRTEQRDSAMYRCASSLVLGGTDTQYFGPGTRLTVL.

The chain has TRBV7-3 and TRBJ2-3; possibly TRBD2 for D (7 bases). CDR3 length equals 15 residues. Germline V gene lookup returns CDR1 SGHTA and CDR2 FQGTGA. The V end lost 2 bases, the J end lost 0 bases, and 9 bases lay between the germline ends. The CDR3 spells CASSLAGASTDTQYF. The DNA for the CDR3 is TGTGCCAGCAGCTTAGCGGGGGCAAGCACAGATACGCAGTATTTT.

This clone came up once. The chain recombines TRBV5-4 with TRBJ2-5; D remains unclear. Germline loops: CDR1 SGHNT, CDR2 YYREEE (reference sequence). The CDR3 length is 13 residues. The ends were cut back, 4 bases at V and 3 bases at J, with 10 bases in the middle. CDR3 protein: CASSPYAEETQYF. The CDR3 DNA reads as TGTGCCAGCAGCCCGTACGCAGAAGAGACCCAGTACTTC.

CDR3 loop: CASQASGRGETQYF. CDR3 sequence (DNA): TGTGCCTCTCAGGCTAGCGGGAGGGGAGAGACCCAGTACTTC. The V gene is TRBV28, the J gene TRBJ2-5; 12 bases line up with TRBD2. J was trimmed by 4 bases and V by 11 bases; bases with no gene match: 8. The CDR3 is 14 residues long. The germline V gene encodes CDR1 MDHEN and CDR2 SYDVKM.

This chain joins TRBV4-1 and TRBJ2-1; 8 nucleotides agree with TRBD2. The J segment lost 0 bases and the V segment lost 1 base, leaving 2 bases of the junction unmatched. This CDR3 has 16 amino acids. Germline CDR1 is MGHRA and CDR2 is YSYEKL. This chain's CDR3 is CASSQGGGSSYNEQFF. The DNA of the CDR3 is TGCGCCAGCAGCCAAGGCGGGGGGAGCTCCTACAATGAGCAGTTCTTC.

The chain employs TRBV10-3 and TRBJ1-1; D possibly corresponds to TRBD1 (6 bases). Trimming pared 6 bases from V and 6 bases from J, leaving 11 bases between. The CDR3 has 12 residues. The V gene's germline CDR1 is ENHRY and CDR2 SYGVKD. CDR3 amino acids: CAIRDRTAEAFF. CDR3 sequence (DNA): TGTGCCATCAGGGACCGGACAGCTGAAGCTTTCTTT.

This clone has just a few counts. The V gene is TRBV3-1 (or the pseudogene TRBV3-2), the J gene TRBJ1-6; D gene uncertain. Germline V CDR1 and CDR2: LGHDT, YNNKEL (reference sequence). The CDR3 consists of 16 residues. The ends were cut back, 6 bases at V and 0 bases at J, with 12 bases in the middle. CDR3: CASRPGGSSYNSPLHF. CDR3 nucleotide sequence: TGTGCCAGCAGGCCGGGTGGGAGCTCCTATAATTCACCCCTCCACTTT.

This clone has a handful of counts. The chain carries TRBV4-1 and TRBJ1-2; 7 bases map to TRBD1. Germline assignment: CDR1 MGHRA and CDR2 YSYEKL. This CDR3 has 14 amino acids. V lost 0 bases and J lost 3; bases outside the gene matches: 1. The DNA for the CDR3 is TGCGCCAGCAGCCAAGAAAGGGGGCACTATGGCTACACCTTC. This gives the protein CASSQERGHYGYTF.

CDR3 sequence (DNA): TGTGCCAGCAGACCGAGGACAGGGGGAAATAATGAAAAACTGTTTTTT. Translation gives CASRPRTGGNNEKLFF. The rearrangement uses TRBV2 and TRBJ1-4, with TRBD1 identical over 10 bases. CDR3 length: 16 amino acids. CDR1 and CDR2 (germline): SNHLY, FYNNEI. V lost 6 bases to trimming and J lost 4 bases; unmatched junction nucleotides: 8.

The rearrangement joins TRBV13 to TRBJ1-1; the match to TRBD1 covers 7 bases. The trim removed 5 bases at V and 0 bases at J, leaving 15 bases unmatched. Germline assignment: CDR1 PRHDT and CDR2 FYEKMQ (reference sequence). The CDR3 consists of 18 residues. The CDR3 sequence: CASSVPTGTATMNTEAFF. The CDR3 DNA sequence: TGTGCCAGCAGCGTTCCTACCGGGACAGCTACAATGAACACTGAAGCTTTCTTT.

This clone came up a few times. This chain uses TRBV6-5 with TRBJ1-1; D is perhaps TRBD1 (5 bases). Between the trimmed V and J ends, which lost 2 bases and 5 bases, there was a span of 9 bases. Germline CDR1 is MNHEY and CDR2 is SVGAGI. This CDR3 spans 13 amino acids. The CDR3 DNA reads TGTGCCAGCAGTTACCGGCAGGGTACTGAAGCTTTCTTT. Encoded protein: CASSYRQGTEAFF.

This clone was seen only a few times. This chain links TRBV11-1 with TRBJ2-1, with 10 bases matching TRBD2. From germline, CDR1 is SGHAT and CDR2 FQDESV (reference sequence). The CDR3 extends over 13 amino acids. V lost 6 bases to trimming and J lost 6 bases; unmatched junction nucleotides: 2. The CDR3 DNA reads TGTGCCAGCAGTAGCGGGGGGCTCAATGAGCAGTTCTTC. The encoded protein is CASSSGGLNEQFF. Looking up the rest from reference TRBV11-1 and TRBJ2-1 gives the full variable domain: EAEVAQSPRYKITEKSQAVAFWCDPISGHATLYWYRQILGQGPELLVQFQDESVVDDSQLPKDRFSAERLKGVDSTLKIQPAELGDSAMYLCASSSGGLNEQFFGPGTRLTVL.

This clone came up once. The J gene is TRBJ2-2, the V gene TRBV18; D is unclear. V dropped 2 bases and J dropped 6 bases, with 7 bases sitting between them. The CDR3 is 13 residues long. CDR1 and CDR2 from the germline V gene are KGHSH and LQKENI. The chain's CDR3 is CASSPRGPGELFF. CDR3 nucleotide sequence: TGTGCCAGCTCACCAAGAGGCCCCGGGGAGCTGTTTTTT.

The J gene is TRBJ2-3, the V gene TRBV7-3; 7 bases align to TRBD2. Trimming cost V 0 bases and J 4 bases; bases outside gene matches: 4. Germline CDR1 and CDR2: SGHTA and FQGTGA. CDR3 length: 15 amino acids. The CDR3 sequence: CASSLTGLVADTQYF. In DNA form, the CDR3 reads TGTGCCAGCAGCTTAACCGGACTAGTGGCAGATACGCAGTATTTT.

The rearrangement joins TRBV5-4 to TRBJ2-3, with 13 bases lining up with TRBD2. Germline assignment: CDR1 SGHNT and CDR2 YYREEE (reference sequence). The CDR3 contains 15 residues. V gave up 4 bases and J gave up 6 bases; unmatched junction bases: 5. CDR3 coding DNA: TGTGCCAGCAGCACTAGCGGGGGGGTGATGGATACGCAGTATTTT. It yields the protein CASSTSGGVMDTQYF.

The rearrangement uses TRBV2 and TRBJ2-5, with a tentative D call TRBD1 (5 bases). The germline V and J ends were trimmed by 6 bases and 2 bases, with 10 bases remaining between them. Germline V gene sequence: CDR1 SNHLY, CDR2 FYNNEI. The CDR3 covers 13 residues. The CDR3 DNA sequence: TGTGCCAGCAGGACGACAGCGCAAGAGACCCAGTACTTC. It specifies CASRTTAQETQYF.

The chain has TRBV5-8 and TRBJ1-4, with TRBD1 matching over 9 bases. The CDR3 is made up of 16 amino acids. Germline V gene data show CDR1 as SGHTS and CDR2 as YDEGEE. V shed 7 bases and J 5 bases; nucleotides not matched to a gene: 12. The CDR3 bases are TGTGCCAGCCTCACCGGGACAGGGATTTTCAATGAAAAACTGTTTTTT. It is translated as CASLTGTGIFNEKLFF. The entire variable domain, with the rest obtained from reference TRBV5-8 and TRBJ1-4, is as follows: EAGVTQSPTHLIKTRGQQATLRCSPISGHTSVYWYQQALGLGLQFLLWYDEGEERNRGNFPPRFSGRQFPNYSSELNVNALELEDSALYLCASLTGTGIFNEKLFFGSGTQLSVL.

In its sample, this clone was seen a few times. The chain is built from TRBV6-5 and TRBJ2-7; 9 bases fit TRBD1. V was clipped by 6 bases and J by 4 bases; unmatched bases: 4. Germline V gene data show CDR1 as MNHEY and CDR2 as SVGAGI. The CDR3 is 13 amino acids. As DNA, the CDR3 is TGTGCCAGCAGCGGGACAGGGATTTACGAGCAGTACTTC. Amino acids: CASSGTGIYEQYF.

V is TRBV6-2 or TRBV6-3 and J is TRBJ2-1, with 7 bases lining up with TRBD1. In germline, CDR1 is MNHEY, CDR2 SVGEGT. J was trimmed by 1 base and V by 3 bases; bases with no gene match: 15. The CDR3 is 19 amino acids. This chain's CDR3 is CASSYSVGKTGASYNEQFF. The CDR3 DNA follows: TGTGCCAGCAGTTATTCCGTAGGGAAAACAGGGGCGTCCTACAATGAGCAGTTCTTC.

V is TRBV11-2 and J is TRBJ1-3; D not resolved. The CDR3 is 13 amino acids. Between the trimmed V and J ends, which lost 5 bases and 4 bases, there was a span of 9 bases. Germline values: CDR1 SGHAT, CDR2 FQNNGV. CDR3 sequence: CASSPAVGNTIYF. The CDR3 coding sequence is TGTGCCAGCAGCCCAGCGGTGGGAAACACCATATATTTT.

This chain joins TRBV6-2 or TRBV6-3 and TRBJ2-2; 10 bases match TRBD1. CDR3 length: 15 residues. The trim removed 5 bases at V and 7 bases at J, leaving 7 bases unmatched. Germline CDR1 is MNHEY and CDR2 is SVGEGT. CDR3 in DNA: TGTGCCAGCAGTACGGGGGACAGGGGACACGGGGAGCTGTTTTTT. This gives the protein CASSTGDRGHGELFF.

This rearrangement joins TRBV27 to TRBJ2-1; 7 nucleotides line up with TRBD2. The CDR3 contains 24 residues. After removal of 3 bases from V and 0 bases from J, the junction contained 29 bases not matched to a gene. In germline, CDR1 is MNHEY, CDR2 SMNVEV (reference sequence). The DNA for the CDR3 is TGTGCCAGCAGTTTCCCCAGGGCCTTTTTACCGCCAACCGAGCGGGACGGCTCCTACAATGAGCAGTTCTTC. Translating gives CASSFPRAFLPPTERDGSYNEQFF.

The chain employs TRBV9 and TRBJ2-7; 9 nucleotides agree with TRBD1. Germline CDR1 is SGDLS and CDR2 is YYNGEE. The CDR3 extends over 14 amino acids. V trimming: 0 bases; J trimming: 6 bases; junction bases outside the gene matches: 4. CDR3 region: CASSVATGGGEQYF. DNA of the CDR3: TGTGCCAGCAGCGTAGCAACAGGGGGCGGCGAGCAGTACTTC.

This clone was seen once. This rearrangement joins TRBV7-3 to TRBJ2-3, with a possible D match to TRBD2 (5 bases). The CDR3 length is 13 residues. Germline assignment: CDR1 SGHTA and CDR2 FQGTGA. Trimming left V 0 bases short and J 9 bases short, with 10 bases between. Here the CDR3 reads CASSLTGVATQYF. DNA of the CDR3: TGTGCCAGCAGCTTAACGGGCGTAGCGACGCAGTATTTT.